This T cell receptor beta chain was recovered during a study of blood T cell repertoires in COVID-19. Germline-derived CDR1 and CDR2 are MNHEY and SMNVEV (reference sequence). The CDR3 runs to 15 residues. The V segment lost 8 bases and the J segment 6 bases; nucleotides outside the gene matches: 15. The method was immunoSEQ multiplex PCR; TCRdb's version includes in-frame clones alone and lacks a portion of them. Altogether under 200,000 clones are present, around 83% being singletons, with the ten largest covering about 7%. The TCR sequence derives from a man in his fifties or sixties with active or convalescent COVID-19. The rearrangement uses TRBV27 and TRBJ2-7, with 8 bases identical to TRBD2. The sample was peripheral blood. The CDR3 loop is CASGTRSGRISEQYF. CDR3 sequence (DNA): TGTGCCAGCGGGACCAGGAGCGGGAGAATCTCCGAGCAGTACTTC.